This TCR beta chain was profiled in a study of long-term antiretroviral therapy in people with HIV. Findings and limits, study-wide: An increase in diversity followed ART, yet levels stayed below transplant donor controls. Those clones which expanded before ART made up the dominant part of the repertoire at all time points.

The CDR3 is 17 amino acids. From germline, CDR1 is SGHNT and CDR2 YYREEE (reference sequence). Trimming shortened V by 3 bases and J by 0 bases, and 15 bases separated the two germline ends. Of note for this clone: Its antigen remains unidentified.

At the survey level, the v3.0 immunoSEQ assay was run. Method: immunoSEQ multiplex PCR; TCRdb's copy keeps in-frame clones and lacks some. The sample has some 30,000 clones, 90% to 95% seen once. The gene calls are TRBV5-4 and TRBJ2-2, with a possible D match to TRBD2 (6 bases). The TCR was taken from a man aged 50 to 60 with HIV. Sequenced material: unsorted PBMCs, taken more than 7.1 years after starting antiretroviral therapy. The CDR3 protein is CASSSGTPPSNTGELFF. CDR3 coding DNA: TGTGCCAGCAGCTCTGGGACTCCCCCATCGAACACCGGGGAGCTGTTTTTT.